This entry concerns a single T cell receptor (beta chain). The method was immunoSEQ multiplex PCR; TCRdb's version includes in-frame clones alone and lacks a portion of them. Of around 300,000 clones listed, 70% to 90% are singletons. This sample was included in a study of blood T cell repertoires in COVID-19. Overall study context: Acute and convalescent COVID-19 samples came from the United States, Italy and Spain. Sources were T cells, B-cell-depleted T cells, or PBMCs; the material itself was cDNA or gDNA.

The CDR3 spans 17 residues. Germline-derived CDR1 and CDR2 are SGHTA and FQGNSA. V was trimmed by 0 bases and J by 9 bases, leaving 21 bases between them. The receptor comes from a woman aged 25 to 39 who had recovered from COVID-19. Sequencing was performed on peripheral blood. The rearrangement links TRBV7-2 to TRBJ1-3; D might be TRBD1 (6 bases). CDR3 loop: CASSLAGRSGTPTTIYF. The CDR3 DNA reads TGTGCCAGCAGCTTAGCGGGTCGGTCAGGGACACCTACCACCATATATTTT.